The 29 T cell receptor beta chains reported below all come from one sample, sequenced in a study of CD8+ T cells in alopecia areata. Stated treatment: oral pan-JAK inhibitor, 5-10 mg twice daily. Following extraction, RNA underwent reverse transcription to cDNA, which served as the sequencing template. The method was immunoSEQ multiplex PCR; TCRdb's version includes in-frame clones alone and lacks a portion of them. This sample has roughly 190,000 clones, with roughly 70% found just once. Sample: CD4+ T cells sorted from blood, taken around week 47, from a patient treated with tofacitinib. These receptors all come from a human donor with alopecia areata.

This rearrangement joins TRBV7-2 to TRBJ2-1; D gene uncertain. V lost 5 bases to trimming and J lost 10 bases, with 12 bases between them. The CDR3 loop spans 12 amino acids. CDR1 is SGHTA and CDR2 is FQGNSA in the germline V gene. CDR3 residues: CASSPEAREQFF. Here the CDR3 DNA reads TGTGCCAGCAGCCCAGAGGCGAGGGAGCAGTTCTTC.

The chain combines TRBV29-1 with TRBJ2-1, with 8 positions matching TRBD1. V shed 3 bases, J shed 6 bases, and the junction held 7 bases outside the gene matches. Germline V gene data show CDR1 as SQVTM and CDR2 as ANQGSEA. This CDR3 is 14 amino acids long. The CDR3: CSVDRTGPVNEQFF. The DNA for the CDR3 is TGCAGCGTTGACCGGACAGGGCCCGTCAATGAGCAGTTCTTC.

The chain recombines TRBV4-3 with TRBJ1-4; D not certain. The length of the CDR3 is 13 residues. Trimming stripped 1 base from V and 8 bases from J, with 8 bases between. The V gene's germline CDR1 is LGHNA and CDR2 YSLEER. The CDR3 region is CASSQAGTEKLFF. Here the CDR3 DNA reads TGCGCCAGCAGCCAAGCGGGAACAGAAAAACTGTTTTTT.

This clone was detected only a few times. CDR3 protein: CSVAHGGNQPQHF. In DNA form, the CDR3 reads TGCAGCGTTGCCCATGGAGGGAATCAGCCCCAGCATTTT. This chain connects TRBV29-1 to TRBJ1-5; unclear D gene. The CDR3 sequence is 13 residues long. Germline V lookup: CDR1 SQVTM, CDR2 ANQGSEA. Deletions cut 4 bases from V and 4 bases from J, with 11 bases between.

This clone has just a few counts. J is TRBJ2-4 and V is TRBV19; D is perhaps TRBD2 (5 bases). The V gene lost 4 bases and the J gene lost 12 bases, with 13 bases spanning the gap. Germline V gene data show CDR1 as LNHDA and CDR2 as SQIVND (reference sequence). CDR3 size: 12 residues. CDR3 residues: CASSTPRGPQYF. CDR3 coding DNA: TGTGCCAGTAGTACCCCTCGAGGGCCTCAGTACTTC.

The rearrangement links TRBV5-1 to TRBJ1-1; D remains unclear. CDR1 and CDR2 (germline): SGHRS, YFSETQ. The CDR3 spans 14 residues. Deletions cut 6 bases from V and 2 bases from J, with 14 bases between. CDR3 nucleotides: TGCGCCAGCATCGAGGGAACGAAAAACACTGAAGCTTTCTTT. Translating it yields CASIEGTKNTEAFF.

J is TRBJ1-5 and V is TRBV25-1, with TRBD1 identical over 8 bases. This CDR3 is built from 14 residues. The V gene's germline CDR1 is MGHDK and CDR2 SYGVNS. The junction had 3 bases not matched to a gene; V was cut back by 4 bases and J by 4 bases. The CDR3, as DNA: TGTGCCAGCAGTGCAGGACAGGGAAATCAGCCCCAGCATTTT. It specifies CASSAGQGNQPQHF.

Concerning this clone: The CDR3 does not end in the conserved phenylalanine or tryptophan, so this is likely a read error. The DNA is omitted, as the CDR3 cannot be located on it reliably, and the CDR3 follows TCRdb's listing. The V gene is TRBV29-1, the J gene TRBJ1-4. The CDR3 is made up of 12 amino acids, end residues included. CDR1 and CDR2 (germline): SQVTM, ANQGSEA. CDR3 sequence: CSPGVGKRGYTV.

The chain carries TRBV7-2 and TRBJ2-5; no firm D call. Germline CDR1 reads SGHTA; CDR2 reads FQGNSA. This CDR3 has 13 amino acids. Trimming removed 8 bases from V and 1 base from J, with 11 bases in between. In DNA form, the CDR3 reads TGTGCCAGCTCCCAGGCTGTCCAAGAGACCCAGTACTTC. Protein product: CASSQAVQETQYF.

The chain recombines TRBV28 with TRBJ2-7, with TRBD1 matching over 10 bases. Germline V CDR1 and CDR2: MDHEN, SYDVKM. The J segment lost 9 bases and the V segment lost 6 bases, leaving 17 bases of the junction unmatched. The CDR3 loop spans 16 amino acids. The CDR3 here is CASRFGTGTGVGTQYF. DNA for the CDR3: TGTGCCAGCAGATTTGGGACCGGGACAGGGGTAGGGACGCAGTACTTC. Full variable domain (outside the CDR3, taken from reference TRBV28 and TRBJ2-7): DVKVTQSSRYLVKRTGEKVFLECVQDMDHENMFWYRQDPGLGLRLIYFSYDVKMKEKGDIPEGYSVSREKKERFSLILESASTNQTSMYLCASRFGTGTGVGTQYFGPGTRLTVT.

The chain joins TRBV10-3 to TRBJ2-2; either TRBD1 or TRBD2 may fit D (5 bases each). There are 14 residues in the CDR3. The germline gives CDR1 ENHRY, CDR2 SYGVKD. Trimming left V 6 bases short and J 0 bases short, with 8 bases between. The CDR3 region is CAISKGPNTGELFF. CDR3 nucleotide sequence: TGTGCCATCAGCAAGGGACCGAACACCGGGGAGCTGTTTTTT.

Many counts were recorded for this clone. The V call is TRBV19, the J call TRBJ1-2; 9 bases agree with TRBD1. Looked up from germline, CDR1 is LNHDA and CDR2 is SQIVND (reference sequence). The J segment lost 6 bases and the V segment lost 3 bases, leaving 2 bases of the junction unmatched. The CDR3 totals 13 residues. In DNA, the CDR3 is TGTGCCAGTAGTATCCGACAGGGGGATGGCTACACCTTC. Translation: CASSIRQGDGYTF.

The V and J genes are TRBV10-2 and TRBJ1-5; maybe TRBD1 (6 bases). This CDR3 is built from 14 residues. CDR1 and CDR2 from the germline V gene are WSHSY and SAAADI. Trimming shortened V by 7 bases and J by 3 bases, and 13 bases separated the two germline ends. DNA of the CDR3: TGCGCCAGCAAGATCACAGGGTCCAATCAGCCCCAGCATTTT. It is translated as CASKITGSNQPQHF.

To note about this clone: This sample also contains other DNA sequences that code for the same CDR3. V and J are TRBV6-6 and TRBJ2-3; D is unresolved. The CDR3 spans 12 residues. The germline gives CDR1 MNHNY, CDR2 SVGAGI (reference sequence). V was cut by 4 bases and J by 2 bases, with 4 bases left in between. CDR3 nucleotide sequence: TGTGCCAGCAGTTCTACCACAGATACGCAGTATTTT. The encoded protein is CASSSTTDTQYF.

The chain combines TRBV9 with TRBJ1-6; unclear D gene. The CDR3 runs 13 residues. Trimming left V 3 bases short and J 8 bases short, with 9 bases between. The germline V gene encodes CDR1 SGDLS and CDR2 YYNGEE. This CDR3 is CASSAGRDSPLHF. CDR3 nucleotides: TGTGCCAGCAGCGCCGGCCGAGATTCACCCCTCCACTTT.

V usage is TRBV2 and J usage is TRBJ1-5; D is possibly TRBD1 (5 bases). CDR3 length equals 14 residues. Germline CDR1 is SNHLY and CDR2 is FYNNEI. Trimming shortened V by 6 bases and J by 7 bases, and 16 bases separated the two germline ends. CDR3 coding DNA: TGTGCCAGCAGCGCCGCGTCGGGGCGGCAGCCCCAGCATTTT. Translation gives CASSAASGRQPQHF. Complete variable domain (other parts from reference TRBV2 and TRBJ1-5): EPEVTQTPSHQVTQMGQEVILRCVPISNHLYFYWYRQILGQKVEFLVSFYNNEISEKSEIFDDQFSVERPDGSNFTLKIRSTKLEDSAMYFCASSAASGRQPQHFGDGTRLSIL.

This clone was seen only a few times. The DNA for the CDR3 is TGTGCCAGCAGCCAAGAGGGACACGTAAATTCACCCCTCCACTTT. Translated: CASSQEGHVNSPLHF. This chain links TRBV14 with TRBJ1-6; TRBD1 might be the D (6 bases). The CDR3 extends over 15 amino acids. The V gene's germline CDR1 is SGHDN and CDR2 FVKESK. Between the trimmed V and J ends, which lost 0 bases and 7 bases, there was a span of 10 bases.

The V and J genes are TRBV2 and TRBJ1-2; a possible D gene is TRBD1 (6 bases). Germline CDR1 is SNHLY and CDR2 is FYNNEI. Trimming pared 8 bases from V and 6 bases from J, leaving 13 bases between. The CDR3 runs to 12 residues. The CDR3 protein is CASSRDMNGYTF. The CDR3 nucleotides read TGTGCCAGCTCCCGGGACATGAATGGCTACACCTTC.

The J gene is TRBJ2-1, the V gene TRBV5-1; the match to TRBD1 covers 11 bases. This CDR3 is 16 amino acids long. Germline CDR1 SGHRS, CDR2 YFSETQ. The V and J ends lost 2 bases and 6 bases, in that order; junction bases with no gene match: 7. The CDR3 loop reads CASSFPPGQGGNEQFF. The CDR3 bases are TGCGCCAGCAGCTTCCCCCCGGGACAGGGGGGCAATGAGCAGTTCTTC.

The CDR3 sequence: CASSQDHGGASTDTQYF. In DNA, the CDR3 is TGCGCCAGCAGCCAAGATCATGGAGGGGCGAGCACAGATACGCAGTATTTT. The rearrangement uses TRBV4-1 and TRBJ2-3; D is perhaps TRBD2 (6 bases). The CDR3 is 17 amino acids. Trimming shortened V by 0 bases and J by 0 bases, and 13 bases separated the two germline ends. Germline CDR1 MGHRA, CDR2 YSYEKL.

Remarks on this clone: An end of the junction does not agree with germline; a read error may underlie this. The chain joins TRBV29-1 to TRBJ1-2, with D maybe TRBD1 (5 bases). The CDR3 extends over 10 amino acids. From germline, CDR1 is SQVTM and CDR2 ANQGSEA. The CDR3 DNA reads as TGCAGCGTAGAAGGGGTTGGCTACACCTTC. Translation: CSVEGVGYTF.

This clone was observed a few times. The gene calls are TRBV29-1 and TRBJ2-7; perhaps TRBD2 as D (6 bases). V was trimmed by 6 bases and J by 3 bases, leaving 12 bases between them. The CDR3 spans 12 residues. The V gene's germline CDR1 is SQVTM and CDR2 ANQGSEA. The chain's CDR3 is CSVKGTDYEQYF. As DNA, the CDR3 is TGCAGCGTAAAGGGGACTGACTACGAGCAGTACTTC.

CDR3 protein: CASSLVASIFGTDTQYF. CDR3 in DNA: TGTGCCAGCAGCTTAGTGGCTAGCATCTTTGGCACAGATACGCAGTATTTT. The gene calls are TRBV7-6 and TRBJ2-3; D might be TRBD2 (5 bases). Trimming took off 1 base at V and 1 base at J, with 15 bases between the two ends. The CDR3 runs to 17 residues. CDR1 is SGHVS, CDR2 FNYEAQ, per germline.

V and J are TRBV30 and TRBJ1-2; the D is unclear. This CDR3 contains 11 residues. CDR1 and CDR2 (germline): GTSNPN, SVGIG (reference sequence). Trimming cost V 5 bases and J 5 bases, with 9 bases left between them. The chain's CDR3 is CAWASVYGYTF. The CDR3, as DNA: TGTGCCTGGGCCTCAGTATATGGCTACACCTTC.

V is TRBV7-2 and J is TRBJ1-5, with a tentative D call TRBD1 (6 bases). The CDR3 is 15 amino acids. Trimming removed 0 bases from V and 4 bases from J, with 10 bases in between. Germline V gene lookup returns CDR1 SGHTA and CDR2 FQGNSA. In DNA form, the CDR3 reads TGTGCCAGCAGCTTAGCCGGGGGGCCGAATCAGCCCCAGCATTTT. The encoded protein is CASSLAGGPNQPQHF.

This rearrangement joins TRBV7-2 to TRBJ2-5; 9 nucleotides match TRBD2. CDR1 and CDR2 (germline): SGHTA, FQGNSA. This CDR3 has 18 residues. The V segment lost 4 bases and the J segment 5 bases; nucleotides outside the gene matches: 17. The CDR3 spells CASSSAYPGLALQETQYF. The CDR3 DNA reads TGTGCCAGCAGCTCCGCTTACCCGGGACTAGCCTTACAGGAGACCCAGTACTTC.

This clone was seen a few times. The CDR3 sequence is CASSLGRASPGELFF. CDR3 in DNA: TGCGCCAGCAGCTTGGGAAGGGCCTCCCCCGGGGAGCTGTTTTTT. V and J are TRBV5-1 and TRBJ2-2; D not resolved. The germline V gene has CDR1 SGHRS and CDR2 YFSETQ. Trimming removed 0 bases at V and 6 bases at J, with 12 bases between. This CDR3 spans 15 amino acids.

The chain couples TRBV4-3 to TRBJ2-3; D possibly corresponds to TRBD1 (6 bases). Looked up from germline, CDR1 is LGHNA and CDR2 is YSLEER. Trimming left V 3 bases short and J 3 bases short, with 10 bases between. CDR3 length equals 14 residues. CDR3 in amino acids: CASSQGAWTDTQYF. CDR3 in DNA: TGCGCCAGCAGCCAGGGGGCTTGGACAGATACGCAGTATTTT.

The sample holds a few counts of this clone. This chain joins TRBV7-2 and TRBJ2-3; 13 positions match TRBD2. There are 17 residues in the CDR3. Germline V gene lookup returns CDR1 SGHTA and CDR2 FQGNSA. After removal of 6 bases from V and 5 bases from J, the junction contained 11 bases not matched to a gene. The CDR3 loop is CASSPDPRLAGGDTQYF. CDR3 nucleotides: TGTGCCAGCAGTCCCGACCCCCGACTAGCGGGGGGAGATACGCAGTATTTT. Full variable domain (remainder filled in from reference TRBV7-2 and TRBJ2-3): GAGVSQSPSNKVTEKGKDVELRCDPISGHTALYWYRQSLGQGLEFLIYFQGNSAPDKSGLPSDRFSAERTGGSVSTLTIQRTQQEDSAVYLCASSPDPRLAGGDTQYFGPGTRLTVL.